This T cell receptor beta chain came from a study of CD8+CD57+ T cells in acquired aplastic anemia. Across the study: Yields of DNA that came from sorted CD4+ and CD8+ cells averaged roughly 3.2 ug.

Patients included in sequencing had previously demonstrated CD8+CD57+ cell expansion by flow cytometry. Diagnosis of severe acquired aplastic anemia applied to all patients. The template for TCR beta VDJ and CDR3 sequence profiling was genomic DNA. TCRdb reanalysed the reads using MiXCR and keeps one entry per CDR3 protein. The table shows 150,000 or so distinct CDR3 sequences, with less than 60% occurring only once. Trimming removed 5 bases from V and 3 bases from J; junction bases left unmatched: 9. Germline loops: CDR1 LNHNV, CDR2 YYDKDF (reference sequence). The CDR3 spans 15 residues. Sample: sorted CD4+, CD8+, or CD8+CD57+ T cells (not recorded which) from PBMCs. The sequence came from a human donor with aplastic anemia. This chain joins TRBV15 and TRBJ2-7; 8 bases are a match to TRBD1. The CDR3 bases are TGTGCCACCAGCCCACGGACAGGGTCGGGCTACGAGCAGTACTTC. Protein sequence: CATSPRTGSGYEQYF.